The entry that follows covers one T cell receptor (beta chain) sequence. Clones were read by immunoSEQ multiplex PCR, and TCRdb kept only the in-frame ones, dropping some. The sample holds over 400,000 clones; 70% to 85% are singletons and the top ten take about 12%. The germline V gene has CDR1 MGHRA and CDR2 YSYEKL. Trimming took 2 bases from V and 4 from J; bases not matched to a gene: 9. The CDR3 runs 17 residues. This entry comes from a study of shared clonotypes between healthy human individuals. This clonotype originated in a middle-aged woman in good health. Some clones in this sample may be carry-over from other donors' samples. Sample: PBMCs. The chain combines TRBV4-1 with TRBJ2-5; the match to TRBD2 covers 11 bases. DNA of the CDR3: TGCGCCAGCAGCCAACAAGGATGGCTAGCGGGAGGAGAGACCCAGTACTTC. Amino acid sequence: CASSQQGWLAGGETQYF.